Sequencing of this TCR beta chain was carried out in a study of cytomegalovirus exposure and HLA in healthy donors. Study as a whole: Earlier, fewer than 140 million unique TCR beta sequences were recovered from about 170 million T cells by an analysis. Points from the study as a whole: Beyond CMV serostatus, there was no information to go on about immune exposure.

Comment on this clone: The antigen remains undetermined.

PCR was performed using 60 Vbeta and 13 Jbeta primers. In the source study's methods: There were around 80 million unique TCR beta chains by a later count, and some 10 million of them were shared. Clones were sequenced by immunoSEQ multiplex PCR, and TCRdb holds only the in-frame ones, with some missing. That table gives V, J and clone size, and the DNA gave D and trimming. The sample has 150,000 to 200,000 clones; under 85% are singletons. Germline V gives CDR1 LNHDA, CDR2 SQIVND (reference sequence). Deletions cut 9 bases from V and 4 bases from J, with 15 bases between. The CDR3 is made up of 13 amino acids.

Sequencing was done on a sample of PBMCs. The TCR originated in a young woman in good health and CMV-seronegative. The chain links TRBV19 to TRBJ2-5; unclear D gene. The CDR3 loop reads CASQERSVETQYF. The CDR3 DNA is TGTGCCAGCCAAGAGAGGAGCGTAGAGACCCAGTACTTC.